This TCR beta chain was recorded in a study of cytomegalovirus exposure and HLA in healthy donors. Regarding the study as a whole: Earlier results showed most TCR beta V segments being productive about 87% or about 30% of the time.

With regard to this clone: What it binds is not known.

The PCR employed 60 Vbeta primers together with 13 Jbeta primers. The table came from immunoSEQ multiplex PCR; TCRdb's copy has only in-frame clones and leaves some out. The table shows 190,000 or so clones, with 75% to 85% occurring only once. The CDR3 totals 12 residues. The germline gives CDR1 SGHVS, CDR2 FQNEAQ. V was clipped by 5 bases and J by 13 bases; unmatched bases: 5. The sample consisted of PBMCs. The chain carries TRBV7-8 and TRBJ2-2; 9 bases align to TRBD2. This clonotype was obtained from a boy aged 10-17 years in good health and CMV-seronegative. The CDR3 protein is CASSPRAGGLFF. For the CDR3, the DNA is TGTGCCAGCAGCCCCCGAGCGGGAGGGCTGTTTTTT. The variable domain in full, completed from reference TRBV7-8 and TRBJ2-2, reads GAGVSQSPRYKVAKRGQDVALRCDPISGHVSLFWYQQALGQGPEFLTYFQNEAQLDKSGLPSDRFFAERPEGSVSTLKIQRTQQEDSAVYLCASSPRAGGLFFGEGSRLTVL.